Each of the 30 T cell receptor beta chains below was sequenced from the same sample in a study of T cells after yellow fever vaccination. One entry per CDR3 protein, called by TCRdb with MiXCR from the 5' RACE reads. The data contain some 320,000 distinct CDR3 sequences, roughly 10% of them singletons. Sequenced material: CD4+ T cells sorted from PBMCs, taken 45 days after the yellow fever booster vaccination. All receptors come from a man aged 18-30 years who received the YFV17D yellow fever vaccine.

The chain carries TRBV30 and TRBJ1-1; possible D gene TRBD1, 5 bases. Germline loops: CDR1 GTSNPN, CDR2 SVGIG (reference sequence). CDR3 size: 13 residues. Trimming took off 8 bases at V and 0 bases at J, with 13 bases between the two ends. The CDR3 reads CAGYRFMNTEAFF. CDR3 bases: TGTGCCGGATACAGGTTCATGAACACTGAAGCTTTCTTT. Based on the CDR3 plus reference TRBV30 and TRBJ1-1, the full variable domain is SQTIHQWPATLVQPVGSPLSLECTVEGTSNPNLYWYRQAAGRGLQLLFYSVGIGQISSEVPQNLSASRPQDRQFILSSKKLLLSDSGFYLCAGYRFMNTEAFFGQGTRLTVV.

The chain has TRBV9 and TRBJ2-4; unclear D gene. Germline V gives CDR1 SGDLS, CDR2 YYNGEE. V was shortened by 0 bases and J by 0 bases, with 10 bases between the two germline ends. This CDR3 has 16 residues. This chain's CDR3 is CASSVGPILAKNIQYF. In nucleotides, the CDR3 is TGTGCCAGCAGCGTAGGACCCATCCTAGCCAAAAACATTCAGTACTTC.

This clonotype showed up just a few times. The V gene is TRBV15, the J gene TRBJ1-1, with D unclear. This CDR3 is built from 13 residues. V was trimmed by 8 bases and J by 2 bases, leaving 12 bases between them. CDR1 and CDR2 (germline): LNHNV, YYDKDF (reference sequence). The CDR3 DNA reads as TGTGCCACCCTTGCCTCGGTAAACACTGAAGCTTTCTTT. It codes for CATLASVNTEAFF.

The chain joins TRBV12-3 or TRBV12-4 to TRBJ2-5; weak D call: TRBD1 (6 bases). Trimming pared 6 bases from V and 2 bases from J, leaving 13 bases between. The CDR3 loop spans 14 amino acids. CDR3 bases: TGTGCCAGCAGAAGCGGACAGTTACAAGAGACCCAGTACTTC. Encoded protein: CASRSGQLQETQYF.

This chain uses TRBV7-3 with TRBJ2-3, with 7 positions matching TRBD1. The CDR3 has 15 residues. V lost 5 bases and J lost 2; bases outside the gene matches: 7. Germline V lookup: CDR1 SGHTA, CDR2 FQGTGA. CDR3 loop: CASSKTGDITDTQYF. The CDR3 nucleotides read TGTGCCAGCAGCAAAACAGGGGATATCACAGATACGCAGTATTTT.

This chain joins TRBV29-1 and TRBJ1-6; 9 bases line up with TRBD1. This CDR3 has 14 amino acids. V shed 7 bases, J shed 7 bases, and the junction held 8 bases outside the gene matches. Germline-derived CDR1 and CDR2 are SQVTM and ANQGSEA. The CDR3 nucleotides read TGCAGCGCAACTACCGGGACAGGGAATTCACCCCTCCACTTT. It yields the protein CSATTGTGNSPLHF.

The J gene is TRBJ1-2, the V gene TRBV20-1; unclear D gene. V was shortened by 6 bases and J by 0 bases, with 11 bases between the two germline ends. There are 13 residues in the CDR3. CDR1 and CDR2 (germline): DFQATT, SNEGSKA (reference sequence). The CDR3 DNA sequence: TGCAGTGCCACGGACGAAGCTAACTATGGCTACACCTTC. It translates to CSATDEANYGYTF.

The J gene is TRBJ2-7, the V gene TRBV5-1, with D maybe TRBD1 (7 bases). The germline V gene encodes CDR1 SGHRS and CDR2 YFSETQ. This CDR3 is built from 15 residues. V was trimmed by 4 bases and J by 4 bases, leaving 18 bases between them. CDR3 nucleotides: TGCGCCAGCAGCCGTTCAGCGACAGGGACTTACGAGCAGTACTTC. Its protein product is CASSRSATGTYEQYF.

This clonotype came up a few times. The chain joins TRBV12-3 or TRBV12-4 to TRBJ1-4; tentatively, D is TRBD1 (6 bases). Trimming removed 4 bases at V and 7 bases at J, with 10 bases between. This CDR3 has 13 residues. In DNA form, the CDR3 reads TGTGCCAGCAGTTCAGGGGTCCCTGAAAAACTGTTTTTT. This encodes CASSSGVPEKLFF.

In its sample, this clonotype was seen many times. The CDR3 DNA sequence: TGCGCCAGCAGCCAGTCAGCCGGGACAGGGGTCCCGGAGACCCAGTACTTC. Protein: CASSQSAGTGVPETQYF. V gene TRBV4-1 combines with J gene TRBJ2-5; 10 bases align to TRBD1. Germline CDR1 reads MGHRA; CDR2 reads YSYEKL. There are 17 residues in the CDR3. V was clipped by 3 bases and J by 5 bases; unmatched bases: 12.

In its sample, this clonotype was seen a few times. The V call is TRBV6-5, the J call TRBJ2-5, with no clear D. Germline loops: CDR1 MNHEY, CDR2 SVGAGI. The V and J ends lost 6 bases and 5 bases respectively, with 10 bases between them. The CDR3 is 12 residues long. The CDR3 reads CASRRDGETQYF. The DNA of the CDR3 is TGTGCCAGCAGGCGAGACGGGGAGACCCAGTACTTC.

The V and J genes are TRBV20-1 and TRBJ2-7, with TRBD1 matching 8 bases. The CDR3 is 12 residues long. Germline V gene lookup returns CDR1 DFQATT and CDR2 SNEGSKA (reference sequence). V lost 6 bases and J lost 3; bases outside the gene matches: 4. CDR3 in amino acids: CSATDRGYEQYF. DNA for the CDR3: TGCAGTGCCACAGACAGGGGCTACGAGCAGTACTTC.

The genes are TRBV18 and TRBJ2-1; D gene ambiguous. V was clipped by 2 bases and J by 5 bases, with 10 bases between them. CDR3 length equals 14 residues. The germline CDR1 and CDR2 sequences are KGHSH and LQKENI. Here the CDR3 reads CASSPTERHNEQFF. The CDR3 region has the DNA TGTGCCAGCTCACCAACGGAGAGACACAATGAGCAGTTCTTC. The full variable domain, its missing parts supplied by reference TRBV18 and TRBJ2-1, is NAGVMQNPRHLVRRRGQEARLRCSPMKGHSHVYWYRQLPEEGLKFMVYLQKENIIDESGMPKERFSAEFPKEGPSILRIQQVVRGDSAAYFCASSPTERHNEQFFGPGTRLTVL.

The chain is built from TRBV12-3 or TRBV12-4 and TRBJ1-2, with TRBD1 as a possible D gene (6 bases). CDR3 length: 14 amino acids. The germline V and J ends were trimmed by 6 bases and 7 bases, with 18 bases remaining between them. The CDR3 sequence: CASRPGGGMGGYTF. The DNA for the CDR3 is TGTGCCAGCAGGCCGGGTGGGGGCATGGGTGGCTACACCTTC.

V gene TRBV25-1 combines with J gene TRBJ1-4; D might be TRBD1 (5 bases). Germline assignment: CDR1 MGHDK and CDR2 SYGVNS. Trimming shortened V by 0 bases and J by 3 bases, and 17 bases separated the two germline ends. This CDR3 contains 18 residues. This chain's CDR3 is CASSEYRGWGDPNEKLFF. CDR3 DNA sequence: TGTGCCAGCAGTGAATATAGGGGTTGGGGAGACCCTAATGAAAAACTGTTTTTT.

The chain couples TRBV28 to TRBJ1-2; D is perhaps TRBD1 (6 bases). Per germline, CDR1 MDHEN and CDR2 SYDVKM. The CDR3 consists of 14 residues. V was pared by 7 bases and J by 8 bases, with 20 bases between. The CDR3 nucleotides are TGTGCCAGCACCGAATCGGGACACTCCAAGGGCTACACCTTC. Residues: CASTESGHSKGYTF.

There are many counts of this clonotype. The J gene is TRBJ1-1, the V gene TRBV7-2; the D is unclear. The V and J ends lost 3 bases and 1 base respectively, with 6 bases between them. Germline V lookup: CDR1 SGHTA, CDR2 FQGNSA. The CDR3 length is 13 residues. CDR3 nucleotides: TGTGCCAGCAGCTTTAGGAGGAACACTGAAGCTTTCTTT. As protein: CASSFRRNTEAFF.

This clonotype showed up just a few times. The chain is built from TRBV7-2 and TRBJ2-3; D could derive from TRBD1 or TRBD2 (6 bases each). V was cut by 3 bases and J by 5 bases, with 12 bases left in between. The germline V gene has CDR1 SGHTA and CDR2 FQGNSA. The CDR3 is made up of 14 amino acids. CDR3 nucleotide sequence: TGTGCCAGCAGCTTCTACAGGGAGGTAGATACGCAGTATTTT. This translates into CASSFYREVDTQYF.

This chain uses TRBV4-2 with TRBJ1-1; maybe TRBD1 (5 bases). Germline CDR1 reads LGHNA; CDR2 reads YNFKEQ. The CDR3 sequence is 15 residues long. Trimming took off 3 bases at V and 0 bases at J, with 11 bases between the two ends. The CDR3 sequence is CASSQATALNTEAFF. In nucleotides, the CDR3 is TGTGCCAGCAGCCAGGCGACAGCCTTGAACACTGAAGCTTTCTTT.

This clonotype was recorded at least ten times. This chain connects TRBV7-2 to TRBJ2-1, with TRBD1 matching 7 bases. CDR3 size: 13 residues. Germline-derived CDR1 and CDR2 are SGHTA and FQGNSA. J gave up 9 bases and V 5 bases, and 7 bases lay outside the gene matches. The CDR3 nucleotides are TGTGCCAGCAGCCGAGGACAGGTTGGTGAGCAGTTCTTC. As protein: CASSRGQVGEQFF.

The chain links TRBV4-3 to TRBJ2-5, with D maybe TRBD2 (7 bases). The germline V and J ends were trimmed by 4 bases and 5 bases, with 20 bases remaining between them. This CDR3 is 16 amino acids long. The germline V gene encodes CDR1 LGHNA and CDR2 YSLEER. CDR3 sequence reads: CASSLLWGGGEETQYF. CDR3 bases: TGCGCCAGCAGCCTACTCTGGGGGGGGGGCGAGGAGACCCAGTACTTC.

This clonotype was observed many times. J is TRBJ2-2 and V is TRBV5-1; weak D call: TRBD1 (6 bases). The germline V gene encodes CDR1 SGHRS and CDR2 YFSETQ. This CDR3 is built from 14 residues. V lost 0 bases and J 4 bases, leaving 7 bases between the germline ends. In DNA form, the CDR3 reads TGCGCCAGCAGCTTGGACAGGGTCACCGGGGAGCTGTTTTTT. Amino acid sequence: CASSLDRVTGELFF. Supplemented by reference TRBV5-1 and TRBJ2-2, the full variable domain reads KAGVTQTPRYLIKTRGQQVTLSCSPISGHRSVSWYQQTPGQGLQFLFEYFSETQRNKGNFPGRFSGRQFSNSRSEMNVSTLELGDSALYLCASSLDRVTGELFFGEGSRLTVL.

This chain links TRBV4-3 with TRBJ1-3; tentative D call: TRBD1 (5 bases). In germline, CDR1 is LGHNA, CDR2 YSLEER. The germline V and J ends were trimmed by 4 bases and 2 bases, with 18 bases remaining between them. This CDR3 contains 17 residues. CDR3 sequence (DNA): TGCGCCAGCAGCCGGGGCCCCATGGGCCGAGCTGGAAACACCATATATTTT. Its protein product is CASSRGPMGRAGNTIYF.

The CDR3: CASSVGAINEKLFF. The DNA of the CDR3 is TGTGCCAGCAGCGTAGGAGCAATTAATGAAAAACTGTTTTTT. The chain combines TRBV9 with TRBJ1-4; D is unresolved. The V end lost 0 bases, the J end lost 4 bases, and 7 bases lay between the germline ends. There are 14 residues in the CDR3. The germline V gene has CDR1 SGDLS and CDR2 YYNGEE.

There are many counts of this clonotype. The chain recombines TRBV15 with TRBJ2-2; 7 nucleotides match TRBD2. J lost 7 bases, V lost 1 base, and 0 bases had no gene match. CDR1 and CDR2 from the germline V gene are LNHNV and YYDKDF (reference sequence). This CDR3 comprises 13 residues. In nucleotides, the CDR3 is TGTGCCACCAGCAGAGGGGGGGGCGGGGAGCTGTTTTTT. Its translation: CATSRGGGGELFF.

This clonotype has just a few counts. The V call is TRBV20-1, the J call TRBJ2-1; the D gene is possibly TRBD2 (5 bases). The CDR3 covers 16 residues. V lost 1 base, J lost 2 bases, and 15 bases lay in between. Per the germline V gene, CDR1 is DFQATT and CDR2 is SNEGSKA (reference sequence). The CDR3 protein is CSARGHMRAAYNEQFF. CDR3 bases: TGCAGTGCTAGAGGTCATATGAGGGCCGCCTACAATGAGCAGTTCTTC.

The chain employs TRBV6-6 and TRBJ2-3, with D tentatively TRBD1 (6 bases). The CDR3 totals 15 residues. The germline gives CDR1 MNHNY, CDR2 SVGAGI (reference sequence). V lost 5 bases and J lost 3, with 15 bases in between. The CDR3 DNA follows: TGTGCCAGCAGTCTTCCTCAGGGGAGAACAGATACGCAGTATTTT. Its protein is CASSLPQGRTDTQYF.

This clonotype occurred many times. The chain uses TRBV6-6 and TRBJ1-2; no reliable D call. Looked up from germline, CDR1 is MNHNY and CDR2 is SVGAGI (reference sequence). CDR3 length: 14 residues. Between the trimmed V and J ends, which lost 4 bases and 6 bases, there was a span of 15 bases. CDR3 residues: CASSSSEMAHGYTF. In DNA form, the CDR3 reads TGTGCCAGCAGTTCAAGCGAAATGGCACATGGCTACACCTTC.

The CDR3 loop is CASSLVQGLRGNTIYF. CDR3 nucleotides: TGTGCCAGCAGCTTAGTACAGGGGCTTAGAGGAAACACCATATATTTT. The chain is built from TRBV7-2 and TRBJ1-3, with 7 bases lining up with TRBD1. Looked up from germline, CDR1 is SGHTA and CDR2 is FQGNSA. The CDR3 length is 16 residues. Germline trimming cut 1 base from V and 4 bases from J; bases unmatched to any gene: 7.

In its sample, this clonotype was seen a few times. This chain joins TRBV2 and TRBJ2-5, with D unresolved. Germline lookup yields CDR1 SNHLY and CDR2 FYNNEI. Trimming took 5 bases from V and 9 from J, leaving 7 bases between them. The CDR3 covers 10 residues. The CDR3 loop reads CASSSRAQYF. CDR3 coding DNA: TGTGCCAGCAGTAGTCGGGCCCAGTACTTC. The full variable domain, in which reference TRBV2 and TRBJ2-5 provide the parts outside the CDR3, is EPEVTQTPSHQVTQMGQEVILRCVPISNHLYFYWYRQILGQKVEFLVSFYNNEISEKSEIFDDQFSVERPDGSNFTLKIRSTKLEDSAMYFCASSSRAQYFGPGTRLLVL.